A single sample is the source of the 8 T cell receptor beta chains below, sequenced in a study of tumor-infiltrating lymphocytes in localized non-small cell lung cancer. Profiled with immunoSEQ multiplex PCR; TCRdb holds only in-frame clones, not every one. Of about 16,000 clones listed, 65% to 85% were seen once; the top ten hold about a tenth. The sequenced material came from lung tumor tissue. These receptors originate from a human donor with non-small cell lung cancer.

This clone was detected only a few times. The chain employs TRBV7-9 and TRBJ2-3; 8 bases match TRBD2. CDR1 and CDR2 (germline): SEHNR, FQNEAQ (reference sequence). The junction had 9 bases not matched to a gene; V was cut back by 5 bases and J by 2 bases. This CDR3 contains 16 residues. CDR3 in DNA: TGTGCCAGCAGCGGGGGAGCGGGAGTCATCACAGATACGCAGTATTTT. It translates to CASSGGAGVITDTQYF.

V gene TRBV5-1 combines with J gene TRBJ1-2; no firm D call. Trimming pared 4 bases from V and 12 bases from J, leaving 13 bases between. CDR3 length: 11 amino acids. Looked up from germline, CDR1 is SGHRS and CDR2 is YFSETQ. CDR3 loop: CASSQRKAHTF. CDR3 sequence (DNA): TGCGCCAGCAGCCAACGGAAGGCTCACACCTTC.

The CDR3 protein is CASSQGDGTADTQYF. DNA of the CDR3: TGCGCCAGCAGCCAAGGGGATGGGACAGCAGATACGCAGTATTTT. The chain recombines TRBV4-1 with TRBJ2-3; TRBD1 agrees at 7 bases. Germline V gene lookup returns CDR1 MGHRA and CDR2 YSYEKL. V gave up 1 base and J gave up 4 bases; unmatched junction bases: 5. CDR3 length: 15 amino acids.

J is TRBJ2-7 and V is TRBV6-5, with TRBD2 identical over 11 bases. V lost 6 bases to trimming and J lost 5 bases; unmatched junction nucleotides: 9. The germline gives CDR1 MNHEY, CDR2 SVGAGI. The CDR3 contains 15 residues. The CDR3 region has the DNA TGTGCCAGCAGCCCACCCCTAGCGGGGGGCCACGAGCAGTACTTC. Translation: CASSPPLAGGHEQYF.

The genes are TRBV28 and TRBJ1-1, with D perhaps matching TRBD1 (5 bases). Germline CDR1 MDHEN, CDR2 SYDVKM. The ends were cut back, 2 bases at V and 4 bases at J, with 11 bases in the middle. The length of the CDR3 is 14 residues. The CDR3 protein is CASSLEGRVTEAFF. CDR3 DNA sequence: TGTGCCAGCAGTTTAGAGGGGCGCGTCACTGAAGCTTTCTTT.

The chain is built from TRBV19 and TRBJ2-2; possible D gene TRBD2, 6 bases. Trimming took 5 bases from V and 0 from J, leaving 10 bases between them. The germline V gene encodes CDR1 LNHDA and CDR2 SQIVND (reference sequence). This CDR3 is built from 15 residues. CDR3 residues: CASSPGTPNTGELFF. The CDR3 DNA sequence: TGTGCCAGTAGTCCCGGGACTCCGAACACCGGGGAGCTGTTTTTT. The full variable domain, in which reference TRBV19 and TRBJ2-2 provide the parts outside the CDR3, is DGGITQSPKYLFRKEGQNVTLSCEQNLNHDAMYWYRQDPGQGLRLIYYSQIVNDFQKGDIAEGYSVSREKKESFPLTVTSAQKNPTAFYLCASSPGTPNTGELFFGEGSRLTVL.

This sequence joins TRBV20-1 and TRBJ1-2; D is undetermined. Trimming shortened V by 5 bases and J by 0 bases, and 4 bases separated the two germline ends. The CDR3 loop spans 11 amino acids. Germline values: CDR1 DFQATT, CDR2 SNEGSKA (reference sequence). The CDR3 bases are TGCAGTGCTCCCACTAACTATGGCTACACCTTC. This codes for CSAPTNYGYTF.

The CDR3 DNA reads as TGTGCCAGCATGCAGACAGGGCCTTCTGGCTACACCTTC. Protein product: CASMQTGPSGYTF. The V and J genes are TRBV28 and TRBJ1-2; 7 nucleotides line up with TRBD1. In germline, CDR1 is MDHEN, CDR2 SYDVKM. The CDR3 extends over 13 amino acids. The J segment lost 7 bases and the V segment lost 7 bases, leaving 9 bases of the junction unmatched.